A single sample is the source of the 25 T cell receptor beta chains below, sequenced in a study of cytomegalovirus exposure and HLA in healthy donors listed by TCRdb under 2017. Receptor amplification or capture employed the immunoSEQ multiplex PCR assay. For the multiplex PCR, a mixture combining 60 forward primers for TCR Vbeta segments and 13 reverse primers for TCR Jbeta segments was used. The clones in this table, taken by TCRdb from immuneACCESS, are in-frame only. Not every clone is retained; where verified, under half of the shortfall comes from an unresolved V gene, and the cause of the rest is unknown. Here the sample has roughly 130,000 clones; around 79% occur a single time. The ten largest account for 3% to 4% of the sample. Specimen: PBMCs. The receptors come from a female donor in good health and CMV-seronegative.

The genes are TRBV9 and TRBJ1-1; the match to TRBD1 covers 10 bases. The CDR3 length is 16 residues. Germline V CDR1 and CDR2: SGDLS, YYNGEE. Trimming at V came to 4 bases and at J to 0 bases, leaving 6 bases not matched to a gene. The chain's CDR3 is CASSMGQGNMNTEAFF. CDR3 sequence (DNA): TGTGCCAGCAGCATGGGACAGGGGAACATGAACACTGAAGCTTTCTTT.

The CDR3, as DNA: TGTGCCTGGAGAGGGGTCAACTATAATTCACCCCTCCACTTT. Amino acid sequence: CAWRGVNYNSPLHF. J is TRBJ1-6 and V is TRBV30; tentatively, D is TRBD1 (5 bases). V was pared by 3 bases and J by 3 bases, with 9 bases between. Germline V gene sequence: CDR1 GTSNPN, CDR2 SVGIG (reference sequence). The CDR3 extends over 14 amino acids.

This sequence joins TRBV4-3 and TRBJ1-6; D is uncertain. V lost 0 bases and J 3 bases, leaving 15 bases between the germline ends. Germline CDR1 reads LGHNA; CDR2 reads YSLEER. This CDR3 spans 18 amino acids. Written as DNA, the CDR3 is TGCGCCAGCAGCCAAGACCAAGCGGCGGAACTCTATAATTCACCCCTCCACTTT. Translation: CASSQDQAAELYNSPLHF.

The chain carries TRBV5-1 and TRBJ2-6, with 12 bases aligning to TRBD2. With V trimmed by 4 bases and J by 0 bases, 5 bases remained unmatched. This CDR3 spans 18 amino acids. Germline CDR1 SGHRS, CDR2 YFSETQ. The CDR3 DNA reads TGCGCCAGCAGCGAACTAGCGGGGGGTAGCTCTGGGGCCAACGTCCTGACTTTC. It translates to CASSELAGGSSGANVLTF.

V gene TRBV6-5 combines with J gene TRBJ2-7; D may be TRBD2 (5 bases). This CDR3 is 15 amino acids long. V gave up 5 bases and J gave up 5 bases, with 19 bases separating them. In germline, CDR1 is MNHEY, CDR2 SVGAGI. CDR3 DNA: TGTGCCAGCAGTAACCCCCTCTCGGGTAGCGACGAGCAGTACGTC. The encoded protein is CASSNPLSGSDEQYV.

The rearrangement uses TRBV2 and TRBJ1-4; D might be TRBD1 (5 bases). The V gene's germline CDR1 is SNHLY and CDR2 FYNNEI. Trimming shortened V by 5 bases and J by 4 bases, and 11 bases separated the two germline ends. The length of the CDR3 is 14 residues. CDR3 DNA: TGTGCCAGCAGTCGGCGACAGAGTAATGAAAAACTGTTTTTT. Its protein is CASSRRQSNEKLFF. Based on the CDR3 plus reference TRBV2 and TRBJ1-4, the full variable domain is EPEVTQTPSHQVTQMGQEVILRCVPISNHLYFYWYRQILGQKVEFLVSFYNNEISEKSEIFDDQFSVERPDGSNFTLKIRSTKLEDSAMYFCASSRRQSNEKLFFGSGTQLSVL.

This clone was picked up a small number of times. The J gene is TRBJ2-6, the V gene TRBV15; D not certain. The germline V and J ends were trimmed by 3 bases and 3 bases, with 9 bases remaining between them. Looked up from germline, CDR1 is LNHNV and CDR2 is YYDKDF (reference sequence). The CDR3 is made up of 15 amino acids. The CDR3 is CATSSRGGGANVLTF. Written as DNA, the CDR3 is TGTGCCACCAGCAGCAGAGGCGGTGGGGCCAACGTCCTGACTTTC.

The V call is TRBV5-8, the J call TRBJ1-1, with TRBD1 identical over 10 bases. V lost 2 bases to trimming and J lost 4 bases; unmatched junction nucleotides: 8. Germline V CDR1 and CDR2: SGHTS, YDEGEE. The CDR3 contains 16 residues. The CDR3 protein is CASSLIPGTGATEAFF. The CDR3 nucleotides read TGTGCCAGCAGCTTAATTCCCGGGACAGGGGCCACTGAAGCTTTCTTT.

This clone was observed a single time. The chain combines TRBV7-2 with TRBJ2-2, with D unresolved. The CDR3 contains 13 residues. Trimming took 8 bases from V and 7 from J, leaving 14 bases between them. Germline V gene lookup returns CDR1 SGHTA and CDR2 FQGNSA. Here the CDR3 DNA reads TGTGCCAGCGCCCCCTGGCAGGACGGGGAGCTGTTTTTT. Amino acids: CASAPWQDGELFF.

The chain has TRBV6-5 and TRBJ2-3; a possible D gene is TRBD2 (6 bases). Germline loops: CDR1 MNHEY, CDR2 SVGAGI. Trimming took 5 bases from V and 9 from J, leaving 12 bases between them. This CDR3 contains 12 residues. The CDR3 DNA follows: TGTGCCAGCAGTCGGGACTTTAAGACGCAGTATTTT. Its protein product is CASSRDFKTQYF.

V usage is TRBV10-3 and J usage is TRBJ2-2; 9 bases align to TRBD1. V was pared by 0 bases and J by 7 bases, with 12 bases of the junction left unmatched. This CDR3 region has 18 residues. The germline V gene encodes CDR1 ENHRY and CDR2 SYGVKD. CDR3 protein: CAISESIGQGSRGGELFF. In DNA, the CDR3 is TGTGCCATCAGTGAGTCAATAGGACAGGGGTCCCGTGGCGGGGAGCTGTTTTTT.

V gene TRBV5-4 combines with J gene TRBJ1-2; 7 nucleotides align to TRBD1. Trimming at V came to 0 bases and at J to 8 bases, leaving 4 bases not matched to a gene. The CDR3 totals 13 residues. Germline values: CDR1 SGHNT, CDR2 YYREEE (reference sequence). CDR3 nucleotide sequence: TGTGCCAGCAGCTTGGACAGGGGCGGAGGCTACACCTTC. It translates to CASSLDRGGGYTF.

Here the CDR3 reads CASSPGLAWETQYF. The CDR3 DNA sequence: TGTGCCAGCAGCCCGGGACTAGCGTGGGAGACCCAGTACTTC. The chain uses TRBV2 and TRBJ2-5; 10 nucleotides line up with TRBD2. Per germline, CDR1 SNHLY and CDR2 FYNNEI. The V gene end was trimmed by 6 bases and the J gene end by 5 bases; junction bases not matched to a gene: 6. The CDR3 has 14 amino acids.

Concerning this clone: The same CDR3 also results from other DNA sequences found in this sample. The chain has TRBV5-1 and TRBJ1-5, with D unresolved. The ends were cut back, 4 bases at V and 2 bases at J, with 10 bases in the middle. The CDR3 is made up of 14 amino acids. CDR1 SGHRS and CDR2 YFSETQ come from the germline V gene. The CDR3 DNA follows: TGCGCCAGCAGCCTCGGGTCAGGCAATCAGCCCCAGCATTTT. This sequence encodes CASSLGSGNQPQHF.

The chain's CDR3 is CASSAWMGAQETQYF. The CDR3 DNA sequence: TGTGCCAGCAGCGCATGGATGGGAGCGCAAGAGACCCAGTACTTC. The V call is TRBV9, the J call TRBJ2-5; perhaps TRBD2 as D (5 bases). The V gene's germline CDR1 is SGDLS and CDR2 YYNGEE. The CDR3 is 15 residues long. The ends were cut back, 3 bases at V and 2 bases at J, with 14 bases in the middle.

This sequence joins TRBV5-4 and TRBJ1-5, with 9 bases fitting TRBD1. From germline, CDR1 is SGHNT and CDR2 YYREEE (reference sequence). The CDR3 totals 14 residues. V shed 3 bases, J shed 5 bases, and the junction held 3 bases outside the gene matches. CDR3 in DNA: TGTGCCAGCAGCTCACAGGGGGCGCATCAGCCCCAGCATTTT. It translates to CASSSQGAHQPQHF.

The genes are TRBV10-3 and TRBJ1-6; weak D call: TRBD1 (6 bases). The CDR3 loop spans 15 amino acids. Germline CDR1 is ENHRY and CDR2 is SYGVKD. The germline V and J ends were trimmed by 1 base and 8 bases, with 12 bases remaining between them. The CDR3 here is CAISELMTGYSPLHF. The CDR3 DNA sequence: TGTGCCATCAGTGAGTTGATGACAGGCTATTCACCCCTCCACTTT.

V and J are TRBV12-5 and TRBJ1-2; 9 bases fit TRBD1. The trim removed 6 bases at V and 6 bases at J, leaving 11 bases unmatched. The CDR3 covers 15 residues. Germline CDR1 LGHNT, CDR2 FRNRAP. CDR3 sequence: CASGLTTRQGDGYTF. The CDR3 DNA reads as TGTGCTAGTGGACTGACCACTCGACAGGGGGATGGCTACACCTTC.

This clone showed up just once. CDR3 nucleotide sequence: TGCGCCAGCAGCCAGGACCCGGGCGGGGCTTTTAGGGATGAGCAGTTCTTC. Its protein product is CASSQDPGGAFRDEQFF. The chain carries TRBV4-1 and TRBJ2-1; maybe TRBD2 (6 bases). The CDR3 sequence is 17 residues long. With 3 bases removed from V and 8 bases from J, the gap between germline ends came to 23 bases. Germline CDR1 reads MGHRA; CDR2 reads YSYEKL.

The rearrangement uses TRBV7-9 and TRBJ2-3; D might be TRBD1 (6 bases). This CDR3 region has 15 residues. Germline values: CDR1 SEHNR, CDR2 FQNEAQ (reference sequence). V lost 1 base and J lost 0, with 8 bases in between. CDR3 region: CASSLEGDSTDTQYF. CDR3 DNA: TGTGCCAGCAGCTTAGAGGGGGACAGCACAGATACGCAGTATTTT.

The V and J genes are TRBV5-1 and TRBJ2-3, with TRBD2 matching over 8 bases. This CDR3 region has 17 residues. V was clipped by 2 bases and J by 3 bases; unmatched bases: 11. Germline V gene data show CDR1 as SGHRS and CDR2 as YFSETQ. CDR3 loop: CASSFTGLALNTDTQYF. In nucleotides, the CDR3 is TGCGCCAGCAGCTTCACCGGACTAGCCCTTAATACAGATACGCAGTATTTT.

V usage is TRBV30 and J usage is TRBJ2-7, with 8 bases fitting TRBD1. Looked up from germline, CDR1 is GTSNPN and CDR2 is SVGIG (reference sequence). With V trimmed by 5 bases and J by 4 bases, 4 bases remained unmatched. The CDR3 has 12 amino acids. The CDR3 nucleotides read TGTGCCTGGGGACAGGGTGGTTACGAGCAGTACTTC. Translation: CAWGQGGYEQYF.

This rearrangement joins TRBV5-1 to TRBJ2-1, with D possibly matching TRBD1 (5 bases). Germline V lookup: CDR1 SGHRS, CDR2 YFSETQ. V lost 4 bases and J 1 base, leaving 12 bases between the germline ends. The CDR3 runs to 15 residues. The CDR3 loop reads CASSKDTYSYNEQFF. For the CDR3, the DNA is TGCGCCAGCAGCAAGGACACCTATTCCTACAATGAGCAGTTCTTC.

The chain recombines TRBV25-1 with TRBJ1-1; 11 bases are shared with TRBD1. Trimming took 1 base from V and 6 from J; bases not matched to a gene: 7. The CDR3 contains 16 residues. Germline CDR1 MGHDK, CDR2 SYGVNS. The CDR3 loop is CASSESGQGASSEAFF. CDR3 DNA sequence: TGTGCCAGCAGTGAATCTGGACAGGGGGCTTCGTCTGAAGCTTTCTTT. The full variable domain, its missing parts supplied by reference TRBV25-1 and TRBJ1-1, is EADIYQTPRYLVIGTGKKITLECSQTMGHDKMYWYQQDPGMELHLIHYSYGVNSTEKGDLSSESTVSRIRTEHFPLTLESARPSHTSQYLCASSESGQGASSEAFFGQGTRLTVV.

The chain employs TRBV7-9 and TRBJ2-1; 9 bases line up with TRBD2. Losses at the gene ends were 2 bases for V and 6 bases for J; bases not matched to a gene: 14. CDR1 is SEHNR and CDR2 is FQNEAQ in the germline V gene (reference sequence). This CDR3 has 18 amino acids. The CDR3 DNA reads as TGTGCCAGCAGCTTACCTCGAAGGCTAGCGGGGAGACTCAATGAGCAGTTCTTC. As protein: CASSLPRRLAGRLNEQFF.